The 13 T cell receptor beta chains given below trace back to one sample, sequenced in a study of T cell responses to AZD1222 COVID-19 vaccine. Measured with immunoSEQ multiplex PCR; TCRdb has only the in-frame clones, and not every one. This repertoire shows some 140,000 clones, almost 85% found once; its top ten account for 7.9%. The sequencing used peripheral blood, collected 28 days after the second dose of the MenACWY control vaccine. The receptors derive from an adult who received the MenACWY meningococcal vaccine as a control.

This chain links TRBV6-1 with TRBJ2-2, with 12 bases that match TRBD2. Germline-derived CDR1 and CDR2 are MNHNS and SASEGT. The CDR3 contains 15 residues. Losses at the gene ends were 2 bases for V and 5 bases for J; bases not matched to a gene: 0. Written as DNA, the CDR3 is TGTGCCAGCAGTGAAACTAGCGGGGGGACCGGGGAGCTGTTTTTT. Protein sequence: CASSETSGGTGELFF.

This sequence joins TRBV7-2 and TRBJ2-5; D is ambiguous. The CDR3 has 11 residues. Per the germline V gene, CDR1 is SGHTA and CDR2 is FQGNSA. With 5 bases removed from V and 4 bases from J, the gap between germline ends came to 5 bases. CDR3 protein: CASSPGETQYF. The CDR3 coding sequence is TGTGCCAGCAGCCCGGGAGAGACCCAGTACTTC.

This chain connects TRBV7-9 to TRBJ1-1, with D perhaps TRBD1 (6 bases). Deletions cut 5 bases from V and 1 base from J, with 11 bases between. Germline V gives CDR1 SEHNR, CDR2 FQNEAQ (reference sequence). The CDR3 runs to 14 residues. The CDR3 sequence is CASSLQGPNTEAFF. For the CDR3, the DNA is TGTGCCAGCAGCCTACAGGGTCCGAACACTGAAGCTTTCTTT.

J is TRBJ2-7 and V is TRBV11-3; D remains unclear. This CDR3 region has 11 residues. V lost 6 bases and J lost 7, with 10 bases in between. Germline V gene sequence: CDR1 SGHNT, CDR2 YENEEA. Here the CDR3 DNA reads TGTGCCAGCAGTATGAACGAAGAGCAGTACTTC. Translation: CASSMNEEQYF.

V and J are TRBV1 and TRBJ2-7; the DNA was not compared with TRBD2, the D call given in the table. TRBV1 is recorded as a pseudogene. The CDR3 is made up of 15 amino acids. The CDR3 protein is CTSSQGGINSYEQYV. CDR3 coding DNA: TGCACCAGCAGCCAAGGAGGGATCAACTCCTACGAGCAGTACGTC.

This rearrangement joins TRBV18 to TRBJ2-7, with 9 nucleotides matching TRBD1. After removal of 6 bases from V and 2 bases from J, the junction contained 11 bases not matched to a gene. CDR1 and CDR2 from the germline V gene are KGHSH and LQKENI. The length of the CDR3 is 16 residues. The CDR3 DNA sequence: TGTGCCAGCTCCGCTAGAAGACAGGGGGTTACCTACGAGCAGTACTTC. Translating it yields CASSARRQGVTYEQYF.

Here the CDR3 reads CASTGAREKLFF. CDR3 DNA: TGTGCCAGTACTGGGGCCCGGGAAAAACTGTTTTTT. V and J are TRBV19 and TRBJ1-4, with a tentative D call TRBD1 (5 bases). This CDR3 is 12 amino acids long. Trimming removed 7 bases at V and 8 bases at J, with 11 bases between. The germline gives CDR1 LNHDA, CDR2 SQIVND (reference sequence).

The chain recombines TRBV19 with TRBJ2-5; 11 bases line up with TRBD1. The CDR3 length is 17 residues. J was trimmed by 2 bases and V by 1 base; bases with no gene match: 6. In germline, CDR1 is LNHDA, CDR2 SQIVND (reference sequence). The CDR3 DNA reads as TGTGCCAGTAGTATAGGCCCGGGACAGGGGGGACAAGAGACCCAGTACTTC. Amino acids: CASSIGPGQGGQETQYF.

V usage is TRBV28 and J usage is TRBJ2-7; 9 bases match TRBD1. The germline V gene has CDR1 MDHEN and CDR2 SYDVKM. Trimming at V came to 2 bases and at J to 4 bases, leaving 6 bases not matched to a gene. CDR3 length: 15 amino acids. The CDR3 DNA reads as TGTGCCAGCAGTTTAGGTCCGGGACAGGGTTACGAGCAGTACTTC. It is translated as CASSLGPGQGYEQYF.

V and J are TRBV11-2 and TRBJ2-7; 10 positions agree with TRBD2. The trim removed 0 bases at V and 5 bases at J, leaving 16 bases unmatched. The CDR3 consists of 19 residues. The germline V gene encodes CDR1 SGHAT and CDR2 FQNNGV. The CDR3 bases are TGTGCCAGCAGCTTAGAAGGGGCAGGGCAAGCGGGAGGGGTCAACGAGCAGTACTTC. The encoded protein is CASSLEGAGQAGGVNEQYF.

This chain uses TRBV13 with TRBJ1-1, with TRBD1 identical over 7 bases. With 3 bases clipped from V and 2 bases from J, the junction kept 3 bases outside the gene matches. CDR1 PRHDT and CDR2 FYEKMQ come from the germline V gene (reference sequence). This CDR3 is 14 amino acids long. This CDR3 is CASSFYRGNTEAFF. As DNA, the CDR3 is TGTGCCAGCAGCTTTTACAGGGGTAACACTGAAGCTTTCTTT.

The chain employs TRBV29-1 and TRBJ1-3; 9 bases line up with TRBD1. CDR3 size: 14 residues. Trimming removed 3 bases from V and 7 bases from J; junction bases left unmatched: 7. Germline V gives CDR1 SQVTM, CDR2 ANQGSEA. The CDR3 DNA is TGCAGCGTTGAGAGGAACAGGGGGCGTAACACCATATATTTT. Translating gives CSVERNRGRNTIYF. The full variable domain, with the rest looked up from reference TRBV29-1 and TRBJ1-3, is SAVISQKPSRDICQRGTSLTIQCQVDSQVTMMFWYRQQPGQSLTLIATANQGSEATYESGFVIDKFPISRPNLTFSTLTVSNMSPEDSSIYLCSVERNRGRNTIYFGEGSWLTVV.

This clone appeared a single time. As DNA, the CDR3 is TGTGCCAGCAGCTCAAGGGGCAGTAGCAATCAGCCCCAGCATTTT. Protein: CASSSRGSSNQPQHF. This chain joins TRBV7-8 and TRBJ1-5; tentative D call: TRBD1 (5 bases). The V and J ends lost 4 bases and 0 bases respectively, with 10 bases between them. This CDR3 is 15 amino acids long. Germline V lookup: CDR1 SGHVS, CDR2 FQNEAQ.